The next 5 T cell receptor beta chains were all read from a single sample in a study of T cells expressing NK-cell markers. TCRdb reanalyzed the 5' RACE reads, giving one entry per CDR3 protein sequence and no DNA. Its listing shows approximately 420,000 distinct CDR3 sequences. The sample taken for sequencing was blood T cells: a sorted CD56 or NKG2C T cell subset, CD4+ or CD8+ T cells, or bulk PBMC T cells (not recorded which). These receptors came from a woman aged 50 to 65 in good health.

This chain uses TRBV9 with TRBJ2-4. In germline, CDR1 is SGDLS, CDR2 YYNGEE. The CDR3 is 13 residues long. CDR3 sequence: CASSVVQDSVQYF.

This chain links TRBV5-1 with TRBJ2-3; checking the TCRdb D call of TRBD1 is not possible without DNA. This CDR3 has 16 residues. Germline values: CDR1 SGHRS, CDR2 YFSETQ. This CDR3 reads CASSLAPRGITDTQYF.

J is TRBJ2-3 and V is TRBV24-1; with no DNA, the TCRdb D assignment of TRBD1 cannot be verified. Per the germline V gene, CDR1 is KGHDR and CDR2 is SFDVKD. The CDR3 is 15 residues long. CDR3 residues: CATSDTGTHRGSQYF.

V is TRBV12-3 or TRBV12-4 and J is TRBJ2-1; TCRdb selects TRBD1, and the lack of DNA leaves this call unchecked. The CDR3 is 14 residues long. The CDR3 region is CASGLGQESNEQFF.

This chain links TRBV12-3 or TRBV12-4 with TRBJ2-3; the TCRdb D gene call, TRBD2, has no DNA to confirm it. The CDR3 sequence is 14 residues long. The CDR3 loop reads CASNPSHIRGTQYF.